Included here is one TCR beta chain sequence, with context. The data originate from a study of blood T cell repertoires in COVID-19. At the level of the study: There were acute and convalescent COVID-19 samples, and they came from the United States, Italy and Spain. Nucleic acid was either cDNA or gDNA, and it came from T cells, B-cell-depleted T cells, or PBMCs.

The CDR3 runs to 17 residues. V lost 3 bases, J lost 8 bases, and 11 bases stayed unmatched. The germline gives CDR1 SGHRS, CDR2 YFSETQ. In the original analysis: Reference gene primers were amplified, and this amplification served to estimate nucleated cell counts. Profiled with immunoSEQ multiplex PCR; TCRdb holds only in-frame clones, not every one. Clonal size and the V and J genes are those of that table, whereas D and trimming came from the DNA. The table includes some 80,000 clones, around 86% detected once. The rearrangement joins TRBV5-1 to TRBJ2-2; 12 bases line up with TRBD1. The sequencing input was peripheral blood. The clonotype was recovered from an elderly man with acute or convalescent COVID-19. CDR3 in amino acids: CASSSRGQGAREGELFF. CDR3 bases: TGCGCCAGCAGCTCCCGGGGACAGGGGGCGCGAGAAGGGGAGCTGTTTTTT. The full variable domain, rest sourced from reference TRBV5-1 and TRBJ2-2, is KAGVTQTPRYLIKTRGQQVTLSCSPISGHRSVSWYQQTPGQGLQFLFEYFSETQRNKGNFPGRFSGRQFSNSRSEMNVSTLELGDSALYLCASSSRGQGAREGELFFGEGSRLTVL.